What follows describes a single T cell receptor (beta chain). Original processing notes: Estimates of nucleated cell counts were drawn from the amplification of reference gene primers. The protocol was immunoSEQ multiplex PCR, while the TCRdb copy is restricted to in-frame clones and leaves out a portion. V and J calls and clone size come straight from that table; D and trimming were deduced from the DNA. The sample yields about 220,000 clones, more than 65% seen once. The sample is drawn from a study of blood T cell repertoires in COVID-19. In the study overall: Researchers got acute and convalescent COVID-19 samples from the United States, Italy and Spain. PBMCs, B-cell-depleted T cells, or T cells provided the cDNA or gDNA that made up the material.

The V gene's germline CDR1 is LGHDT and CDR2 YNNKEL (reference sequence). The V end was cut by 1 base, the J end by 2 bases, with 12 bases between. This CDR3 is built from 16 residues. The chain carries TRBV3-1 (or the pseudogene TRBV3-2) and TRBJ2-1; D not resolved. The sequenced sample was peripheral blood. The sequence came from a woman aged 30 to 39 who had recovered from COVID-19. CDR3 region: CASSQVISTPYNEQFF. In nucleotides, the CDR3 is TGTGCCAGCAGCCAAGTGATCTCTACCCCCTACAATGAGCAGTTCTTC.